This TCR beta chain originates from a study of shared clonotypes between healthy human individuals. Notes on the study in general: Naive subsets generally exceeded memory subsets in estimated richness. Non-shared clonotypes had lower generation probabilities than clonotypes shared by all four sorted-subset donors.

The J segment lost 3 bases and the V segment lost 5 bases, leaving 9 bases of the junction unmatched. The germline V gene encodes CDR1 SGHTA and CDR2 FQGTGA. The CDR3 is made up of 16 amino acids. Only Caucasian adults living in Nashville, Tennessee served as donors. Assay used: immunoSEQ multiplex PCR; TCRdb lists only in-frame clones, some missing. The repertoire holds some 690,000 clones, 90% seen once, with 34% in the top ten. Note on this clone: Its antigen remains unknown.

The material sequenced was memory CD8+ T cells from PBMCs. The sample's subset: CD45RO+ cells pooled with CCR7-negative TemRA cells. This sequence joins TRBV7-3 and TRBJ2-1; TRBD2 aligns across 8 bases. This clonotype was obtained from a man aged 18 to 35 in good health. Some clones in this sample may be carry-over from other donors' samples. The CDR3 loop reads CASSPTSREDYNEQFF. Written as DNA, the CDR3 is TGTGCCAGCAGCCCAACATCGCGGGAGGACTACAATGAGCAGTTCTTC.